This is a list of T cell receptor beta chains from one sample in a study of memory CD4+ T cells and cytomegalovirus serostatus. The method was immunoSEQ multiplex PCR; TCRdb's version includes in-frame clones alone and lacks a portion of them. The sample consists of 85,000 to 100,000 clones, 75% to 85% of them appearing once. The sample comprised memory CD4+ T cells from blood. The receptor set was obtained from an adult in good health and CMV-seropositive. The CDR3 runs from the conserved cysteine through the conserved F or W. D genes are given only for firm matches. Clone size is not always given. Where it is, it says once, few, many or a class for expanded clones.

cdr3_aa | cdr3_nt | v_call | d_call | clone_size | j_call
CASSSGQGTGELFF | TGTGCCAGCAGTTCCGGACAGGGCACCGGGGAGCTGTTTTTT | TRBV28 | TRBD1 | . | TRBJ2-2
CASSVFVSNNEQFF | TGTGCCAGCAGCGTATTCGTCAGCAACAATGAGCAGTTCTTC | TRBV9 | . | . | TRBJ2-1
CATRTGGTDTQYF | TGTGCCACCAGAACAGGGGGCACAGATACGCAGTATTTT | TRBV15 | TRBD1 | . | TRBJ2-3
CASSQEQGGETQYF | TGCGCCAGCAGCCAAGAACAGGGAGGAGAGACCCAGTACTTC | TRBV4-3 | . | once | TRBJ2-5
CASSERPGLGTDTQYF | TGTGCCAGCAGCGAGAGGCCGGGACTAGGCACAGATACGCAGTATTTT | TRBV9 | TRBD2 | . | TRBJ2-3
CASSHTGTSVGEQYF | TGTGCCAGCAGCCATACCGGGACTAGCGTGGGCGAGCAGTACTTC | TRBV11-2 | TRBD2 | once | TRBJ2-7
CASSSGQGISIIEKLFF | TGTGCCAGCAGCTCGGGACAGGGAATATCCATTATCGAAAAACTGTTTTTT | TRBV28 | TRBD1 | . | TRBJ1-4
CASSPGTNTGELFF | TGTGCCAGCAGCCCAGGGACGAACACCGGGGAGCTGTTTTTT | TRBV9 | . | . | TRBJ2-2
CASSVGAPLPDTGELFF | TGTGCCAGCAGCGTCGGGGCGCCCCTACCCGACACCGGGGAGCTGTTTTTT | TRBV9 | . | . | TRBJ2-2
CASSFRALNTEAFF | TGTGCCAGTAGTTTCAGGGCTTTGAACACTGAAGCTTTCTTT | TRBV19 | . | once | TRBJ1-1
CASSFRGLAGVSETQYF | TGTGCCAGCAGCTTCCGGGGGCTAGCGGGAGTTTCAGAGACCCAGTACTTC | TRBV11-2 | TRBD2 | . | TRBJ2-5
CATDRGANTGELFF | TGTGCCACCGATAGGGGGGCAAACACCGGGGAGCTGTTTTTT | TRBV19 | . | . | TRBJ2-2
CAWSSRTDTQYF | TGTGCCTGGAGTTCCCGCACAGATACGCAGTATTTT | TRBV30 | . | . | TRBJ2-3
CASSYGEAGNTIYF | TGTGCCAGCAGTTACGGGGAGGCTGGAAACACCATATATTTT | TRBV6-6 | . | . | TRBJ1-3
CASSQDTTNTGELFF | TGCGCCAGCAGCCAAGACACCACGAACACCGGGGAGCTGTTTTTT | TRBV4-1 | . | . | TRBJ2-2
CASNPGGETQYF | TGTGCCAGCAACCCTGGGGGAGAGACCCAGTACTTC | TRBV2 | . | . | TRBJ2-5
CASRRDSNEKLFF | TGTGCCAGCAGACGGGACAGTAATGAAAAACTGTTTTTT | TRBV6-5 | TRBD1 | . | TRBJ1-4
CASSKGTGKVPDTQYF | TGTGCCAGCAGCAAAGGAACGGGAAAGGTACCAGATACGCAGTATTTT | TRBV21-1 | . | . | TRBJ2-3
CASSLTGGEQFF | TGTGCCAGCAGCTTAACGGGGGGTGAGCAGTTCTTC | TRBV11-3 | TRBD2 | . | TRBJ2-1
CASTKSGTGGQYEQYF | TGTGCCAGCACCAAATCCGGGACAGGGGGGCAGTACGAGCAGTACTTC | TRBV28 | TRBD1 | . | TRBJ2-7
CASSPGGSGIRNEQFF | TGTGCTAGCAGCCCCGGTGGTAGCGGGATTCGGAATGAGCAGTTCTTC | TRBV7-7 | TRBD2 | . | TRBJ2-1
CASEAAGVTQYF | TGTGCCAGTGAGGCGGCAGGGGTGACCCAGTACTTC | TRBV6-1 | . | . | TRBJ2-5
CASSSTSGLPWNEQFF | TGTGCCAGCAGCTCGACTAGCGGCCTCCCCTGGAATGAGCAGTTCTTC | TRBV7-3 | TRBD2 | once | TRBJ2-1
CASSSQSGTETQYF | TGCGCCAGCAGTTCACAGTCGGGTACAGAGACCCAGTACTTC | TRBV5-1 | . | . | TRBJ2-5
CASSQDVNYGYTF | TGTGCCAGCAGCCAAGACGTTAACTATGGCTACACCTTC | TRBV7-6 | . | . | TRBJ1-2
CASTPPSATGAEAFF | TGTGCCAGTACCCCCCCCTCCGCGACAGGGGCTGAAGCTTTCTTT | TRBV19 | TRBD1 | . | TRBJ1-1
CASSLAPGQGREQYF | TGCGCCAGCAGCTTGGCCCCGGGACAGGGGAGGGAGCAGTACTTC | TRBV5-1 | TRBD1 | . | TRBJ2-7
CAWSVNSPLHF | TGTGCCTGGAGTGTCAATTCACCCCTCCACTTT | TRBV30 | . | . | TRBJ1-6
CASSPGAYQPQHF | TGTGCCAGCAGCCCGGGTGCATATCAGCCCCAGCATTTT | TRBV6-1 | . | few | TRBJ1-5
CASSRQGVGELFF | TGTGCCAGCAGCCGACAGGGTGTCGGGGAGCTGTTTTTT | TRBV2 | TRBD1 | . | TRBJ2-2
CASSATGEVVEQFF | TGTGCCAGCAGCGCGACAGGGGAGGTTGTTGAGCAGTTCTTC | TRBV7-9 | TRBD1 | . | TRBJ2-1
CASSFPPRLASYNEQFF | TGTGCCAGCAGCTTTCCCCCGAGACTAGCGAGTTACAATGAGCAGTTCTTC | TRBV7-9 | TRBD2 | few | TRBJ2-1
CASSTEQGFAYEQYF | TGTGCCAGCAGCACGGAACAGGGGTTTGCCTACGAGCAGTACTTC | TRBV6-1 | TRBD1 | . | TRBJ2-7
CASSYREVGELFF | TGTGCCAGCAGCTACAGGGAGGTCGGGGAGCTGTTTTTT | TRBV7-3 | . | . | TRBJ2-2
CASTLREGKEKLFF | TGTGCCAGCACGTTGAGGGAAGGCAAAGAAAAACTGTTTTTT | TRBV28 | . | . | TRBJ1-4
CSAGVGETQYF | TGCAGTGCTGGAGTAGGTGAGACCCAGTACTTC | TRBV20-1 | . | . | TRBJ2-5
CASSWGENTEAFF | TGTGCCAGCTCATGGGGGGAGAACACTGAAGCTTTCTTT | TRBV18 | . | few | TRBJ1-1
CAWSRTAETQYF | TGTGCCTGGAGCCGGACCGCAGAGACCCAGTACTTC | TRBV30 | . | . | TRBJ2-5
CASSPGQSSYNEQFF | TGTGCCAGCAGCCCGGGGCAGAGCTCCTACAATGAGCAGTTCTTC | TRBV2 | . | . | TRBJ2-1
CASSTDYNQPQHF | TGTGCCAGCAGCACGGATTACAATCAGCCCCAGCATTTT | TRBV9 | . | medium-sized | TRBJ1-5